The present T cell receptor beta chain was sequenced within a study of identical twins. A universal primer site was added by template switching, and unique molecular identifiers were carried by the cDNA. TCRdb called the 5' RACE reads again in MiXCR, with one record for every CDR3 protein. The sample lists 1.5 million or so distinct CDR3 sequences, less than 40% occurring once. The CDR3 is made up of 17 amino acids. Trimming took 3 bases from V and 10 from J, leaving 25 bases between them. The V gene's germline CDR1 is LGHDT and CDR2 YNNKEL (reference sequence). Many counts were recorded for this clonotype.

The rearrangement uses TRBV3-1 and TRBJ2-1, with D perhaps TRBD2 (5 bases). The receptor was derived from a newborn girl in good health. Sample: cord blood. The CDR3 nucleotides are TGTGCCAGCAGCCAGGGTTTTGGGCCGCTACGGACGGGGGAGCAGTTCTTC. Translated: CASSQGFGPLRTGEQFF.